This TCR beta chain was recovered during a study of cytomegalovirus exposure and HLA in healthy donors. Study conclusions and caveats: Confirmation was obtained in vitro that a few CMV-associated chains are specific for CMV antigens. Some highly shared sequence variants likely arose as a pipeline artifact.

Trimming pared 4 bases from V and 4 bases from J, leaving 14 bases between. The CDR3 consists of 16 residues. The germline V gene has CDR1 KGHSH and CDR2 LQKENI. Both 60 Vbeta primers and 13 Jbeta primers went into the PCR. The method was immunoSEQ multiplex PCR; TCRdb's version includes in-frame clones alone and lacks a portion of them. The table shows more than 150,000 clones, with about 84% occurring only once. Notes on this clone: Its antigen is unidentified.

The chain joins TRBV18 to TRBJ2-6, with a possible D match to TRBD1 (6 bases). This TCR was sampled from a man aged 50-60 years in good health and CMV-seronegative. Material for sequencing was PBMCs. The chain's CDR3 is CASSRTDLVGANVLTF. The DNA for the CDR3 is TGTGCCAGCTCACGGACAGATCTAGTGGGGGCCAACGTCCTGACTTTC.